The T cell receptor beta chain described here comes from a study of blood T cell repertoires in COVID-19. The CDR3 extends over 15 amino acids. The V and J ends lost 6 bases and 4 bases respectively, with 17 bases between them. Germline V lookup: CDR1 SNHLY, CDR2 FYNNEI. Seattle participants joined during active infection and were tracked over time. Produced via immunoSEQ multiplex PCR; TCRdb's table is partial and in-frame only. This sample yields some 350,000 clones, of which about nine tenths are seen a single time; 6% to 8.5% belongs to the top ten. Sequenced sample: peripheral blood. The rearrangement links TRBV2 to TRBJ2-3; D not resolved. The clonotype comes from a woman in her 70s with COVID-19, enrolled during active disease. The CDR3 DNA reads TGTGCCAGCAGCGGTCAGGTGGAACTTTCAGATACGCAGTATTTT. Amino acids: CASSGQVELSDTQYF.